The text below deals with one T cell receptor (beta chain). Its target is unknown. V lost 3 bases to trimming and J lost 7 bases, with 12 bases between them. CDR1 is MGHDK and CDR2 is SYGVNS in the germline V gene. CDR3 size: 14 residues. MiXCR, run by TCRdb on the multiplex PCR reads, gives a single entry per CDR3 protein. This table holds about 270,000 distinct CDR3 sequences, roughly 31% found once. The data are from a study of breast tumors, draining lymph nodes, adjacent tissues. Study results and caveats: Luminal-like breast cancer showed significantly greater tumor-nontumor repertoire similarity than basal-like breast cancer did. Tumor TCR diversity was below lymph nodes but above nontumor tissue.

Samples came from axillary lymph nodes draining the breast cancer. The sample was axillary lymph node tissue. This chain connects TRBV25-1 to TRBJ2-2; a possible D gene is TRBD1 (6 bases). The clonotype comes from a female donor with breast cancer. Some clones in this sample may be carry-over from other donors' samples. CDR3 in DNA: TGTGCCAGCAGTGACCCCCGGGACAACGGGGAGCTGTTTTTT. As protein: CASSDPRDNGELFF. The full variable domain, in which reference TRBV25-1 and TRBJ2-2 provide the parts outside the CDR3, is EADIYQTPRYLVIGTGKKITLECSQTMGHDKMYWYQQDPGMELHLIHYSYGVNSTEKGDLSSESTVSRIRTEHFPLTLESARPSHTSQYLCASSDPRDNGELFFGEGSRLTVL.